The entry below describes one T cell receptor beta chain. Its cognate antigen has yet to be identified. Per-base qualities were not stored, and no clone one base away is much larger. The immunoSEQ hsTCRbeta Kit was used to sequence TCR beta CDR3 regions from DNA. The paper's processing steps were these. TCR sequencing data were analysed with the ImmunoSEQ Analyzer. T cell clonality was defined as 1 minus Pielou's evenness, calculated on productive rearrangements. T cell diversity was measured with the inverse Simpson index on productive templates. T cell density was defined as TCR beta template counts normalized to usable DNA, with usable DNA estimated by amplifying and sequencing housekeeping genes. Two-sided Kruskal-Wallis tests were used to compare TCR metrics between histologic stages. TCRdb mirrors the immuneACCESS table, restricted to in-frame sequences. Some clones are absent from its copies; in checked studies, under half trace to an unresolved V gene, and the reason for the others is unknown. The V and J calls and clone size come from that table; D and trimming were worked out from the DNA. Counted in this sample were around 4,000 clones; about 84% of them appeared once. The ten most abundant clones make up roughly 6% of the sample.

This specimen comes from a study of immune evolution from preneoplasia to lung adenocarcinoma (dated by TCRdb to about 2021). Describing the broader study: HLA loss of heterozygosity was observed in roughly 7%, 15% and 33% of AIS, MIA and ADC lesions, respectively, and was not observed in any AAH lesions. Immune contexture across lung adenocarcinoma precursors and invasive adenocarcinoma was profiled using immune gene expression, TCR sequencing and multiplex immunofluorescence. Resected precursor lesions (AAH, AIS, MIA) and invasive adenocarcinomas were compared with paired morphologically normal lung tissue. Sample size was determined by specimen availability and not by a prior power calculation. The immune data were integrated with whole exome sequencing and methylation data obtained from the same cohort of nodules. A total of approximately 48 patients with pulmonary nodules who underwent surgical resection were included in the overall cohort. TCR sequencing data came from 45 to 65 patients. It was reported in the study that 105 samples were used for TCR sequencing. Class I HLA alleles were inferred from exome data with POLYSOLVER, and allele-specific HLA loss was detected with LOHHLA.

Ends trimmed: V by 5 bases, J by 5 bases; bases unmatched to a gene: 12. Counted from cysteine to phenylalanine, this CDR3 has 15 amino acids. Only CDR3 DNA is held: 45 bases, read in frame from base 1. The germline V gene encodes CDR1 SSHAT and CDR2 FNYEAQ (reference sequence). The patients had resection in Japan or China between 2014 and 2017. The histologic diagnosis of each case was independently confirmed on H&E slides by two lung cancer pathologists. To enrich premalignant or tumor cells for nucleic acid extraction, macro-dissection was performed after pathologic assessment. DNA was isolated from FFPE tissue using the AllPrep DNA/RNA FFPE Kit. What the authors observed across the whole study: Clonality was highest in normal lung, while later-stage lesions appeared to show lower clonality but higher T cell density and diversity. The findings reflected association rather than direct causation, and larger cohorts with long-term follow-up and longitudinal biopsies were considered necessary. KRAS-mutant nodules showed the highest T cell clonality compared with EGFR-mutant or double wild-type lesions. Because all patients came from Japan and China, whether the findings apply to Western populations was uncertain. Normal lung had the highest top T cell clone frequencies, which appeared to decline progressively from AAH through AIS, MIA and invasive adenocarcinoma.

The TCR was taken from a person aged 65 to 85 with lung adenocarcinoma. The sequenced material came from FFPE lung adenocarcinoma in situ tissue. The cell subset or site label here, explained by the study, means: preinvasive adenocarcinoma in situ (AIS). The rearrangement joined TRBV7-7 to TRBJ2-7; 7 bases in the junction line up with TRBD1. The CDR3 protein sequence reads: CASSARQGDVHEQYF. The DNA sequence is TGTGCCAGCAGCGCACGACAGGGTGACGTCCACGAGCAGTACTTC.